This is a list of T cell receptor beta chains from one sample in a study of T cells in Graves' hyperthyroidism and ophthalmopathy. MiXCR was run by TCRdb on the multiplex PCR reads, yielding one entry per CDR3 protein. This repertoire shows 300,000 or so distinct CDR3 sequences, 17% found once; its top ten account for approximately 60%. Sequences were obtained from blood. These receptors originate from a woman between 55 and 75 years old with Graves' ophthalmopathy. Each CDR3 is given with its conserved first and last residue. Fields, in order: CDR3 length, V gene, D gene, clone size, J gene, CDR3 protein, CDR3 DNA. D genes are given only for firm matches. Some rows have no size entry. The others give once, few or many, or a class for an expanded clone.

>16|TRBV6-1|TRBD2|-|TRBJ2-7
CASRNHLAGVPYEQYF
TGTGCCAGCAGAAACCACCTAGCGGGAGTCCCCTACGAGCAGTACTTC
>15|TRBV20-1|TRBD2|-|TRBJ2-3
CSARTSGGVTDTQYF
TGCAGTGCCCGGACTAGCGGGGGTGTTACAGATACGCAGTATTTT
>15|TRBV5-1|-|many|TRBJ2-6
CASSLGAAGANVLTF
TGCGCCAGCAGCTTGGGGGCAGCTGGGGCCAACGTCCTGACTTTC
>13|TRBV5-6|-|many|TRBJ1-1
CASSPGPDTEAFF
TGTGCCAGCAGCCCCGGACCGGACACTGAAGCTTTCTTT
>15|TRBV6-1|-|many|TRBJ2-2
CASTPSQGWSGELFF
TGTGCCAGCACCCCCTCGCAGGGGTGGTCCGGGGAGCTGTTTTTT
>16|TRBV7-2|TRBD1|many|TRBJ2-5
CASSPRGQGGLKTQYF
TGTGCCAGCAGCCCCCGAGGACAGGGAGGATTAAAGACCCAGTACTTC
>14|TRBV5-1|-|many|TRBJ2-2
CASSLWTVTGELFF
TGCGCCAGCAGCTTATGGACTGTCACCGGGGAGCTGTTTTTT
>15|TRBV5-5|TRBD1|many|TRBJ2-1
CASSLLRTGDNEQFF
TGTGCCAGCAGCCTCCTACGGACAGGGGACAATGAGCAGTTCTTC
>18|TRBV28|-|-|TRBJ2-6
CASSLSGPATSGANVLTF
TGTGCCAGCAGTTTGTCTGGACCCGCGACTTCTGGGGCCAACGTCCTGACTTTC
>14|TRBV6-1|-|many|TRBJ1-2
CASSEREGYRGYTF
TGTGCCAGCAGTGAACGCGAGGGGTATAGAGGCTACACCTTC
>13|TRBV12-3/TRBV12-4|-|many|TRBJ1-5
CASSLGAAQPQHF
TGTGCCAGCAGTTTAGGGGCTGCTCAGCCCCAGCATTTT
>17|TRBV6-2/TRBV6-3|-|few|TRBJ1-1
CASSPGGGRPMNTEAFF
TGTGCCAGCAGTCCGGGGGGGGGGCGACCCATGAACACTGAAGCTTTCTTT
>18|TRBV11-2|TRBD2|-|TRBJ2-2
CASSPGTQRGGYTGELFF
TGTGCCAGCAGCCCGGGGACTCAGCGGGGGGGATACACCGGGGAGCTGTTTTTT
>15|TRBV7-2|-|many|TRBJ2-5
CASSPRSVTPETQYF
TGTGCCAGCAGCCCCAGATCAGTTACTCCAGAGACCCAGTACTTC
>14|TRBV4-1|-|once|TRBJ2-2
CASSQVTSTGELFF
TGCGCCAGCAGCCAAGTTACGAGCACCGGGGAGCTGTTTTTT
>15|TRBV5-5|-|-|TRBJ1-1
CASSSIDPLTTEAFF
TGTGCCAGCAGCTCCATCGACCCTTTGACCACTGAAGCTTTCTTT
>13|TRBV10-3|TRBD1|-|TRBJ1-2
CAISAGQDYGYTF
TGTGCCATCAGTGCAGGACAGGACTATGGCTACACCTTC
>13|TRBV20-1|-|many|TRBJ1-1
CSACRGLITEAFF
TGCAGTGCTTGTCGGGGGCTCATCACTGAAGCTTTCTTT
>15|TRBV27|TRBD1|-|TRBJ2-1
CASSTPGQDNNEQFF
TGTGCCAGCAGTACTCCGGGACAGGATAACAATGAGCAGTTCTTC
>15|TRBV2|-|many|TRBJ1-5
CASSEGGYSNQPQHF
TGTGCCAGCAGTGAAGGGGGGTATAGCAATCAGCCCCAGCATTTT
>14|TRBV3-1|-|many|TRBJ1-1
CASSQPGASTEAFF
TGTGCCAGCAGCCAACCCGGGGCATCGACTGAAGCTTTCTTT
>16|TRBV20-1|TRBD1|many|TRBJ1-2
CSAGRDSSKLIYGYTF
TGCAGTGCTGGCCGGGACAGTTCTAAGCTAATCTATGGCTACACCTTC
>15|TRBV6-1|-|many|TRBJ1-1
CASSTNQARGTEAFF
TGTGCCAGCAGCACCAACCAGGCGAGGGGGACTGAAGCTTTCTTT
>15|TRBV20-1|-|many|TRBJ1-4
CSARDSEATNEKLFF
TGCAGTGCTAGAGATTCAGAAGCAACTAATGAAAAACTGTTTTTT
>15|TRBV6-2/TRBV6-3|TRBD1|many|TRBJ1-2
CASSSWTGTNYGYTF
TGTGCCAGCAGTTCATGGACAGGGACAAACTATGGCTACACCTTC
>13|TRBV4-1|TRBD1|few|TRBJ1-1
CASSQDRDSEAFF
TGCGCCAGCAGCCAAGACAGGGACAGTGAAGCTTTCTTT